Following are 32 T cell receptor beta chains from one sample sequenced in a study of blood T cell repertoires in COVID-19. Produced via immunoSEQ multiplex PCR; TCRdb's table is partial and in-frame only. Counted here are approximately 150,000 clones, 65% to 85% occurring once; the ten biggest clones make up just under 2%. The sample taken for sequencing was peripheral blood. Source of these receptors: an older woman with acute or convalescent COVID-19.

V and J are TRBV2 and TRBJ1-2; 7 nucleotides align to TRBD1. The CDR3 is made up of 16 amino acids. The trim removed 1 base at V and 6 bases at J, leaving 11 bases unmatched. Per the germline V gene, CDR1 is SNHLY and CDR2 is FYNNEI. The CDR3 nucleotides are TGTGCCAGCAGTGAAGGTAACAGGGGATTGGATCATGGCTACACCTTC. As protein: CASSEGNRGLDHGYTF.

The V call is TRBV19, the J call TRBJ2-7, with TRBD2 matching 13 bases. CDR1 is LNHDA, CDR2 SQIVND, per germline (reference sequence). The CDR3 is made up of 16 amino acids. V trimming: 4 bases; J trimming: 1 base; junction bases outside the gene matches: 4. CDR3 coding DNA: TGTGCCAGTAGTAGCGGGACTAGCGGGACTTCCTACGAGCAGTACTTC. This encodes CASSSGTSGTSYEQYF.

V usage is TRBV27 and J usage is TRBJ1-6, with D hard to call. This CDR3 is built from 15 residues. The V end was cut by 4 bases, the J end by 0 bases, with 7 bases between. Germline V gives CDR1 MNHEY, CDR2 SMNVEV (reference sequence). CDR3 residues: CASSSPGSYNSPLHF. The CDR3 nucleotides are TGTGCCAGCAGTTCACCCGGCTCCTATAATTCACCCCTCCACTTT.

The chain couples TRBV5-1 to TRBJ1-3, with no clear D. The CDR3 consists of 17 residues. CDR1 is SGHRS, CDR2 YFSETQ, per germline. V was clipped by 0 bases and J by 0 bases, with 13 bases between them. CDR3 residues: CASSLGAAGLSGNTIYF. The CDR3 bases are TGCGCCAGCAGCTTGGGGGCGGCCGGACTCTCTGGAAACACCATATATTTT.

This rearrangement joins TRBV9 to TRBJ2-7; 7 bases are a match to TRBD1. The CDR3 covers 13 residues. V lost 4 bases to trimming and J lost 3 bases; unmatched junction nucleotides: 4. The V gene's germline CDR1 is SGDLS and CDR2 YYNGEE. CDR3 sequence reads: CASSPGQIYEQYF. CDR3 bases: TGTGCCAGCAGCCCGGGACAGATCTACGAGCAGTACTTC.

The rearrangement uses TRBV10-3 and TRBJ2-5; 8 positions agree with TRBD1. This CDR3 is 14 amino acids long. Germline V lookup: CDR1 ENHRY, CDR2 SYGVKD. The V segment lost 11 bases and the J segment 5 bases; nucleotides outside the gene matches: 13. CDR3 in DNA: TGTGCCGCCTCCCAGGGGGCCCGAAGGGAGACCCAGTACTTC. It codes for CAASQGARRETQYF.

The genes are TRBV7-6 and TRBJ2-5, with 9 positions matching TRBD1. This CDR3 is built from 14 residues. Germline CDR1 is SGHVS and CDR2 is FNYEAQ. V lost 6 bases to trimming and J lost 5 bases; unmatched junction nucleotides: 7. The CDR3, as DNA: TGTGCCAGCAGTCCCGGGACAGGGTATGAGACCCAGTACTTC. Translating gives CASSPGTGYETQYF.

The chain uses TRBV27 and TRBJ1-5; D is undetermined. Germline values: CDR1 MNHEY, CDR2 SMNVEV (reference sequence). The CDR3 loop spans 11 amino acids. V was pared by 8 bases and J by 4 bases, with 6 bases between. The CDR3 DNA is TGTGCCAGCGGGCCAAATCAGCCCCAGCATTTT. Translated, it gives CASGPNQPQHF.

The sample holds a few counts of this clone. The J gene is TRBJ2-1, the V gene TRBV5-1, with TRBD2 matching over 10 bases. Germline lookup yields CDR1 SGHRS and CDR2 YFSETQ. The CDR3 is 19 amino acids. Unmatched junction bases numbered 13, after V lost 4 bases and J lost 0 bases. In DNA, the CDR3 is TGCGCCAGCAGCATAGGACTAGCGGCTACCTCAAGCTCCTACAATGAGCAGTTCTTC. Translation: CASSIGLAATSSSYNEQFF. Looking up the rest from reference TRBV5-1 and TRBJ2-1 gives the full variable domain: KAGVTQTPRYLIKTRGQQVTLSCSPISGHRSVSWYQQTPGQGLQFLFEYFSETQRNKGNFPGRFSGRQFSNSRSEMNVSTLELGDSALYLCASSIGLAATSSSYNEQFFGPGTRLTVL.

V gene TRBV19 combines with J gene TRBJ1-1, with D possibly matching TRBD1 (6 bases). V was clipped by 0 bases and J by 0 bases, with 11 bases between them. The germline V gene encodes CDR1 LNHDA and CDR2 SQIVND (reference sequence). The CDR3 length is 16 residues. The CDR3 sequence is CASSIDRDTMNTEAFF. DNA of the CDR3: TGTGCCAGTAGTATAGATAGGGACACTATGAACACTGAAGCTTTCTTT.

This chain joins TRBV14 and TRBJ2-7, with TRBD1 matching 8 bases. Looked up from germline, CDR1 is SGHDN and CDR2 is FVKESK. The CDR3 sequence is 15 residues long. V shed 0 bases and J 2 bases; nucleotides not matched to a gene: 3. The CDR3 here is CASSQDDRGTYEQYF. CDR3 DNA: TGTGCCAGCAGCCAAGACGACAGGGGCACCTACGAGCAGTACTTC.

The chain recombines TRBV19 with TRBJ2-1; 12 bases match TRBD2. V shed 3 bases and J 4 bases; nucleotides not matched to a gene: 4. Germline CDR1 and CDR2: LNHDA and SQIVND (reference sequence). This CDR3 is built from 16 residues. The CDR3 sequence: CASSMLAGGRYNEQFF. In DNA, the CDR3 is TGTGCCAGTAGTATGCTAGCGGGAGGGAGATACAATGAGCAGTTCTTC. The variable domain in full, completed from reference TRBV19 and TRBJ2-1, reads DGGITQSPKYLFRKEGQNVTLSCEQNLNHDAMYWYRQDPGQGLRLIYYSQIVNDFQKGDIAEGYSVSREKKESFPLTVTSAQKNPTAFYLCASSMLAGGRYNEQFFGPGTRLTVL.

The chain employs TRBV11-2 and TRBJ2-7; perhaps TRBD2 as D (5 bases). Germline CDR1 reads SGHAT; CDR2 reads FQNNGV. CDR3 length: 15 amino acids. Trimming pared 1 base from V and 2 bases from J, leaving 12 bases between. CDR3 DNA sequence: TGTGCCAGCAGCTTAGGAGGGCAAGCGGCCTACGAGCAGTACTTC. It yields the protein CASSLGGQAAYEQYF.

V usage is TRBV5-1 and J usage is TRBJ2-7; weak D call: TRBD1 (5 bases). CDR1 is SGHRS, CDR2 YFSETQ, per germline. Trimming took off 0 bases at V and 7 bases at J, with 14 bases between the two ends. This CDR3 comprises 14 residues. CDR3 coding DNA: TGCGCCAGCAGCTTGGTCCAGGGAAGGGGAGAGCAGTACTTC. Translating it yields CASSLVQGRGEQYF.

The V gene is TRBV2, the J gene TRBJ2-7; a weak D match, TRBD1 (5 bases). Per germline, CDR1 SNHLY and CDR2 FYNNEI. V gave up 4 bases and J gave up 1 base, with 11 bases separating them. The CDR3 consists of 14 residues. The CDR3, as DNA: TGTGCCAGCAGTGTTTACAGGCCTTCCTACGAGCAGTACTTC. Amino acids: CASSVYRPSYEQYF.

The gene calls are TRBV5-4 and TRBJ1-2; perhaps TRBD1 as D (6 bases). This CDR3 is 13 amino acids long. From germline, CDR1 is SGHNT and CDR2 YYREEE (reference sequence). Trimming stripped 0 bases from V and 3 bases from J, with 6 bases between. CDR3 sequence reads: CASSLDRDYGYTF. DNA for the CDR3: TGTGCCAGCAGCTTGGACAGGGACTATGGCTACACCTTC.

The CDR3: CASTPGEVSEQFF. As DNA, the CDR3 is TGTGCCAGCACACCTGGAGAGGTTTCCGAGCAGTTCTTC. The chain is built from TRBV12-3 or TRBV12-4 and TRBJ2-1, with D uncertain. The CDR3 has 13 residues. Trimming stripped 7 bases from V and 10 bases from J, with 17 bases between.

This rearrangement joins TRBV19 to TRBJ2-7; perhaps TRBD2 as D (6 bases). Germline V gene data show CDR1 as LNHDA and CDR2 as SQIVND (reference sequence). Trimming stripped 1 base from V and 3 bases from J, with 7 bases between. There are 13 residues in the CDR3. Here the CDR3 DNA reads TGTGCCAGTAGTATAGGCGGGAACTACGAGCAGTACTTC. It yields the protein CASSIGGNYEQYF.

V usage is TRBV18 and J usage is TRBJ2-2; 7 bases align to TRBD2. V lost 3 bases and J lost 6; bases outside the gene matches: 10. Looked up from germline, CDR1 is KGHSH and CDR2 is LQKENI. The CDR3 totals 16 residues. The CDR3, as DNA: TGTGCCAGCTCACCTGCTACGCGGGAGATAGCCGGGGAGCTGTTTTTT. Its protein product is CASSPATREIAGELFF.

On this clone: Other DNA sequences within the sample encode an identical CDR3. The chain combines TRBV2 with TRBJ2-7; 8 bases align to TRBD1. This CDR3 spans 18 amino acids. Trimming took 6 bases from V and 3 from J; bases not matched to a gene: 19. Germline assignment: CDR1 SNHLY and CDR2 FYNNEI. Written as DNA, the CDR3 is TGTGCCAGCAGCCATTTCCCCCCAGGGGGACAGGCTCACTACGAGCAGTACTTC. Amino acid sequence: CASSHFPPGGQAHYEQYF.

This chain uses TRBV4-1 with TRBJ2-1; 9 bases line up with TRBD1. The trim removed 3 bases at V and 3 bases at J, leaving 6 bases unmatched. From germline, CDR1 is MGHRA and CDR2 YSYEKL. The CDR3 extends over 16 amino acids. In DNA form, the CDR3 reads TGCGCCAGCAGCCAGTGGACAGGGGCTGGCTACAATGAGCAGTTCTTC. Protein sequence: CASSQWTGAGYNEQFF.

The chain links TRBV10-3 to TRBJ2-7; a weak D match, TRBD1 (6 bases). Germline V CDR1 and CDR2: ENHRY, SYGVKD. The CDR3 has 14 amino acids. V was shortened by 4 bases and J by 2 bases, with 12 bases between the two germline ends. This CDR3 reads CAISAGQNPYEQYF. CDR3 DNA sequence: TGTGCCATCAGTGCCGGACAGAATCCCTACGAGCAGTACTTC.

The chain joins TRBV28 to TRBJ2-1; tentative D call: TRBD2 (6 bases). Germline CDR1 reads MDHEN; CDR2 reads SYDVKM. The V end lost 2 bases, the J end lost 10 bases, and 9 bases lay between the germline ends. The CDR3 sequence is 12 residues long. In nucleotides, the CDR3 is TGTGCCAGCAGTTTAGGACTACGGGAGCAGTTCTTC. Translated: CASSLGLREQFF.

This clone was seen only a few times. The CDR3 DNA follows: TGTGCCAGCGGTGGACAAATGAACACTGAAGCTTTCTTT. Residues: CASGGQMNTEAFF. V usage is TRBV19 and J usage is TRBJ1-1; maybe TRBD1 (5 bases). This CDR3 spans 13 amino acids. Between the trimmed V and J ends, which lost 9 bases and 0 bases, there was a span of 11 bases. Germline V lookup: CDR1 LNHDA, CDR2 SQIVND (reference sequence).

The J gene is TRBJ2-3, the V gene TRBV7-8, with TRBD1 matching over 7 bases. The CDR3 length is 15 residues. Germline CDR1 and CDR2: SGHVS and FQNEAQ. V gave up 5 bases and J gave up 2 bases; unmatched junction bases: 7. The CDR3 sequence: CASSPLGQITDTQYF. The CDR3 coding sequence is TGTGCCAGCAGCCCACTGGGACAGATCACAGATACGCAGTATTTT.

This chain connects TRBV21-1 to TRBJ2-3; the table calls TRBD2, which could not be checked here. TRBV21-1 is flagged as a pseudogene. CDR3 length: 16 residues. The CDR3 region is CASSKVNSNPPDTQYF. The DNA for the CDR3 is TGTGCCAGCAGCAAAGTTAATAGCAACCCCCCAGATACGCAGTATTTT.

The CDR3 sequence is CATSRSARNTIYF. The CDR3 DNA reads as TGTGCCACCAGCCGTAGCGCCCGAAACACCATATATTTT. V is TRBV15 and J is TRBJ1-3, with D unresolved. In germline, CDR1 is LNHNV, CDR2 YYDKDF (reference sequence). The ends were cut back, 5 bases at V and 5 bases at J, with 10 bases in the middle. The CDR3 has 13 amino acids. Looking up the rest from reference TRBV15 and TRBJ1-3 gives the full variable domain: DAMVIQNPRYQVTQFGKPVTLSCSQTLNHNVMYWYQQKSSQAPKLLFHYYDKDFNNEADTPDNFQSRRPNTSFCFLDIRSPGLGDTAMYLCATSRSARNTIYFGEGSWLTVV.

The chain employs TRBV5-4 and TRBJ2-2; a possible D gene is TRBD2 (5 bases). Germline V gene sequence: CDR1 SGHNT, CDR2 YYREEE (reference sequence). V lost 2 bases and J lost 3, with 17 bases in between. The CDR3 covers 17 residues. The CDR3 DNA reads TGTGCCAGCAGCTTATTTTTTGGTGGGAGCTACACCGGGGAGCTGTTTTTT. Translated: CASSLFFGGSYTGELFF.

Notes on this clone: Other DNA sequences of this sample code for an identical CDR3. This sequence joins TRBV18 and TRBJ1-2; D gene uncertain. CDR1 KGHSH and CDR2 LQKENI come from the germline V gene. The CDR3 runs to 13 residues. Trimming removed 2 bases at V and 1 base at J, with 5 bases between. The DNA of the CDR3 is TGTGCCAGCTCACCATCCGGTAACTATGGCTACACCTTC. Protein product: CASSPSGNYGYTF.

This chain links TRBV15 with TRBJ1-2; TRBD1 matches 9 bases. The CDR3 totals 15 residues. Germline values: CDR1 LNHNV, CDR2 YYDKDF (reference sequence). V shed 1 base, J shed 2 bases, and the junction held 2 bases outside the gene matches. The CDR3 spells CATSRGGQGNYGYTF. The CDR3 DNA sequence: TGTGCCACCAGCAGAGGGGGACAGGGCAACTATGGCTACACCTTC.

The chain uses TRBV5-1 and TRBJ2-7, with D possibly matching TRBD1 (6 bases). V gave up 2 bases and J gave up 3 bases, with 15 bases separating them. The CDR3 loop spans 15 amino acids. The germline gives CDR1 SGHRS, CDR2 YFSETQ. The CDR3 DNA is TGCGCCAGCAGCTTCCAACAGGGCCCCCTCTACGAGCAGTACTTC. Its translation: CASSFQQGPLYEQYF.

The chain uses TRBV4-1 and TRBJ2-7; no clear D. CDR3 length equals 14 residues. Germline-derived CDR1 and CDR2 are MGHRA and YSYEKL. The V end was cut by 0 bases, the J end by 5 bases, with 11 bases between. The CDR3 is CASSQDRASNEQYF. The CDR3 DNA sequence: TGCGCCAGCAGCCAAGATCGAGCGAGTAACGAGCAGTACTTC.